A single TCR beta chain is shown here with its context. Its recognized antigen is unknown. No base qualities exist here, and no much larger clone lies one base off it. The data are from a study of blood T cell repertoires in COVID-19 (dated by TCRdb to the early 2020s). For the study in its entirety: The collaborator samples originated in the United States, Italy and Spain and spanned the acute and convalescent phases of COVID-19. The prospective study material was composed of cDNA or gDNA derived from T cells, B-cell-depleted T cells, or PBMCs. Subjects who had been exposed to COVID-19, were actively infected with it, or had recovered from it provided the deeply sampled blood TCRbeta repertoires that made up the dataset. The repertoires were made available in a free public database intended to serve as a resource for research on the immune response to SARS-CoV-2. The samples were drawn from two sources: the first 160 participants of the ongoing ImmuneRACE study, and 950 to 1,500 subjects contributed by 6 global collaborators. Nearly every sample came with metadata listing a de-identified subject ID, COVID-19 status, age in years and sex. Where available, HLA class I and class II types were obtained from metadata supplied by the sample provider rather than from assay-based typing.

TCRbeta CDR3 regions were amplified from genomic DNA by means of the immunoSEQ Assay, a bias-controlled multiplex PCR. From the authors' description of their analysis: Nucleated cell counts per sample were estimated from amplification of reference gene primers within the assay. To quantify the absolute abundance of each unique TCRbeta CDR3 rearrangement, sequence reads were collapsed and filtered. For each sample, productive Simpson clonality was calculated as the square root of Simpson's diversity index across productive rearrangements. TCRdb provides this immuneACCESS table in a form limited to in-frame rearrangements. Some clones are lacking; in checked studies, under half of them reflect an unresolved V gene, and why the rest are absent is not known. Clonal size and the V and J genes are those of that table, whereas D and trimming came from the DNA. Within this sample are about 200,000 clones, with 80% to 90% of them counted one time only. The biggest ten clones account for 3% to 4% of the sample.

In the prospective study, participants were about 18 to 100 years old, resided in fewer than 25 geographic areas of the United States, and were enrolled through a virtual design. In the prospective study, cohorts were assigned on the basis of participant-reported clinical history obtained from a screening survey and a study questionnaire. Mobile phlebotomists in the prospective study collected whole blood, serum and a nasopharyngeal or oropharyngeal swab from every participant. Additional blood draws and questionnaires over an approximately 2-month period could optionally be provided by prospective study participants. Blood samples from the prospective study were shipped frozen or at room temperature prior to DNA extraction. Study-wide conclusions, independent of this receptor: The quantity of clinical and demographic metadata differed by source and by participant and was supplied without curation.

V ends up 5 bases short and J 7 bases short, with an unmatched junction base count of 10. Taken from the germline V gene (reference sequence), the CDR1 and CDR2 loops are MNHNY and SVGAGI. The CDR3 covers 17 residues, taking in both the cysteine and the phenylalanine. Only the CDR3 portion is preserved as DNA: 51 bases, with reading frame beginning at the first base. Material: PBMCs or T cells enriched from blood (not recorded which). In this chain, TRBV6-6 is recombined with TRBJ2-3; TRBD2 agrees with 15 junctional bases. The clonotype was recovered from a woman in her forties with acute COVID-19. CDR3 loop: CASSQLPGLAGGYTQYF. The DNA is TGTGCCAGCAGTCAACTTCCGGGACTAGCGGGAGGATATACGCAGTATTTT.